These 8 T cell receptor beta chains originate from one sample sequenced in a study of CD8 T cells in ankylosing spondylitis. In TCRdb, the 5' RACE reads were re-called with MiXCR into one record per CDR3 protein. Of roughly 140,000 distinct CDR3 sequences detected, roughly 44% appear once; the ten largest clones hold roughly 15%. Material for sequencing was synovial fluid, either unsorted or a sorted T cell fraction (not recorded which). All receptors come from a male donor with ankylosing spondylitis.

CDR3 sequence reads: CSARGQFENEQFF. In DNA, the CDR3 is TGCAGTGCAAGGGGGCAGTTCGAAAATGAGCAGTTCTTC. The chain joins TRBV20-1 to TRBJ2-1; 7 bases match TRBD1. The CDR3 has 13 residues. The germline V gene has CDR1 DFQATT and CDR2 SNEGSKA (reference sequence). With 6 bases clipped from V and 7 bases from J, the junction kept 9 bases outside the gene matches.

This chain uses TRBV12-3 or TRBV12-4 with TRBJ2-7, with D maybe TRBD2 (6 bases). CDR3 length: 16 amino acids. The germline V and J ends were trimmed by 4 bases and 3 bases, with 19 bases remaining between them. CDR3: CASSWGWAWGDYEQYF. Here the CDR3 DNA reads TGTGCCAGCAGTTGGGGTTGGGCCTGGGGGGACTACGAGCAGTACTTC.

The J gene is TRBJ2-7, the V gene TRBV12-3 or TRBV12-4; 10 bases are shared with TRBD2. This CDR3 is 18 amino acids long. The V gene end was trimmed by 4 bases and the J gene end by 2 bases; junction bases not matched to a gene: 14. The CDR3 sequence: CASSSLPLSGRPPYEQYF. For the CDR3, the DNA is TGTGCCAGCAGTTCCCTGCCTCTTAGCGGGAGGCCCCCCTACGAGCAGTACTTC.

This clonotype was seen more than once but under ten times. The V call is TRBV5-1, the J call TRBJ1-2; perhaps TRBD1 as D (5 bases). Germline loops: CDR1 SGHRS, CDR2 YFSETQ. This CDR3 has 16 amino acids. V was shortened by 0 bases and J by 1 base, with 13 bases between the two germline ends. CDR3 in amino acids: CASSLGKGIDNYGYTF. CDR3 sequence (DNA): TGCGCCAGCAGCTTGGGGAAGGGGATAGATAACTATGGCTACACCTTC. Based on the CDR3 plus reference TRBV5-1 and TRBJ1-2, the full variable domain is KAGVTQTPRYLIKTRGQQVTLSCSPISGHRSVSWYQQTPGQGLQFLFEYFSETQRNKGNFPGRFSGRQFSNSRSEMNVSTLELGDSALYLCASSLGKGIDNYGYTFGSGTRLTVV.

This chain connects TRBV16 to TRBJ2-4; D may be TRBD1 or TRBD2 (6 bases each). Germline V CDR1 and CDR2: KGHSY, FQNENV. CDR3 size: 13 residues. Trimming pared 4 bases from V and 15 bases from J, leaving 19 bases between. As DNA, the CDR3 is TGTGCCAGCAGCCCGGCCCTGGGGGGCCTTGCGTACTTC. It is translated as CASSPALGGLAYF. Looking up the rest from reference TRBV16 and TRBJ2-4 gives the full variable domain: GEEVAQTPKHLVRGEGQKAKLYCAPIKGHSYVFWYQQVLKNEFKFLISFQNENVFDETGMPKERFSAKCLPNSPCSLEIQATKLEDSAVYFCASSPALGGLAYFGAGTRLSVL.

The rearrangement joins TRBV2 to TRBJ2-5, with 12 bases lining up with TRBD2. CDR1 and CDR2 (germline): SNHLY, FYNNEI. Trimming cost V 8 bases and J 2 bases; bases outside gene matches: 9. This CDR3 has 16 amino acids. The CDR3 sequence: CASGRTSGDLQETQYF. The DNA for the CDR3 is TGTGCCAGCGGCCGGACTAGCGGGGACCTACAAGAGACCCAGTACTTC.

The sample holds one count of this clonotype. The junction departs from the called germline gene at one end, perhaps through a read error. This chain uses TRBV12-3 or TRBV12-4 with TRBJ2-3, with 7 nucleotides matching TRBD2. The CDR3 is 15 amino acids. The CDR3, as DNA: TGTGCCAGCAGTCTAGCGGAGGAGAGTGGAGATACGCAGTATTTT. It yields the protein CASSLAEESGDTQYF.

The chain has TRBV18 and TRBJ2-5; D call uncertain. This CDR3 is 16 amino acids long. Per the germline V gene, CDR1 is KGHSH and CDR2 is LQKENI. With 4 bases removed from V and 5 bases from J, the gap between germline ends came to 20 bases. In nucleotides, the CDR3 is TGTGCCAGCTCACGACGCCGGGTTCCCCTGGGGGAGACCCAGTACTTC. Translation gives CASSRRRVPLGETQYF. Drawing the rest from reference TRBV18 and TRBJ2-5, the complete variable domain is NAGVMQNPRHLVRRRGQEARLRCSPMKGHSHVYWYRQLPEEGLKFMVYLQKENIIDESGMPKERFSAEFPKEGPSILRIQQVVRGDSAAYFCASSRRRVPLGETQYFGPGTRLLVL.